The clone carrying this TCR beta chain was picked up a small number of times. Generated by immunoSEQ multiplex PCR, the TCRdb table keeps only in-frame clones and is missing some. Of about 140,000 clones detected, roughly 86% appear once; the ten largest clones hold 1.4%. The CDR3 spans 11 residues. V lost 7 bases and J 7 bases, leaving 8 bases between the germline ends. Germline loops: CDR1 SNHLY, CDR2 FYNNEI. These data come from a study of cytomegalovirus exposure and HLA in healthy donors. The chain has TRBV2 and TRBJ1-3, with D possibly being TRBD1 (5 bases). Sequenced input: PBMCs. The clonotype comes from a woman in her 30s in good health and CMV-seronegative. CDR3 nucleotide sequence: TGTGCCAGCACCGGGGGGAACACCATATATTTT. Protein sequence: CASTGGNTIYF.